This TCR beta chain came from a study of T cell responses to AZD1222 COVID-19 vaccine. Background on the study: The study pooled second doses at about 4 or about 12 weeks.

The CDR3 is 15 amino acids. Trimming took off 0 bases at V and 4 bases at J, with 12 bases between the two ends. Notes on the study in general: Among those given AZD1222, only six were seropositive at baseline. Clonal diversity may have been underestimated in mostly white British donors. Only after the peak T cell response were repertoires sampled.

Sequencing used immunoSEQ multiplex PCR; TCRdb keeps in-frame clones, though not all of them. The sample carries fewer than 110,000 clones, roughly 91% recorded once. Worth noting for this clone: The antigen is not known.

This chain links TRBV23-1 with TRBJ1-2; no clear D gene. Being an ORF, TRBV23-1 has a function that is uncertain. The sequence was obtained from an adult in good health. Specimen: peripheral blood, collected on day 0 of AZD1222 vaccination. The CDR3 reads CASSQSRQATYGYTF. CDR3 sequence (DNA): TGCGCCAGCAGTCAATCGAGGCAAGCCACCTATGGCTACACCTTC.